Shown below are 3 T cell receptor beta chains from a single sample sequenced in a study of T cell responses to AZD1222 COVID-19 vaccine. Here immunoSEQ multiplex PCR was the method, and the copy in TCRdb shows in-frame clones only, minus some. Here the sample spans some 130,000 clones, over 85% being singletons. Source: peripheral blood, taken on day 0 of AZD1222 vaccination. Source of these receptors: an adult in good health.

This clone was observed a few times. V usage is TRBV4-1 and J usage is TRBJ2-7, with 14 bases aligning to TRBD2. The CDR3 extends over 19 amino acids. From germline, CDR1 is MGHRA and CDR2 YSYEKL. J was trimmed by 5 bases and V by 3 bases; bases with no gene match: 15. The CDR3 spells CASSHEPKGLAGVKNEQYF. The CDR3 nucleotides read TGCGCCAGCAGCCATGAGCCGAAGGGACTAGCGGGAGTAAAGAACGAGCAGTACTTC.

The chain links TRBV29-1 to TRBJ1-2; D is unresolved. Trimming pared 1 base from V and 1 base from J, leaving 7 bases between. This CDR3 contains 13 residues. Germline loops: CDR1 SQVTM, CDR2 ANQGSEA. CDR3 residues: CSVEGAFNYGYTF. The CDR3 coding sequence is TGCAGCGTTGAAGGCGCGTTTAACTATGGCTACACCTTC.

V gene TRBV27 combines with J gene TRBJ1-6; possibly TRBD1 for D (6 bases). The CDR3 is made up of 18 amino acids. Trimming took 5 bases from V and 6 from J, leaving 23 bases between them. Germline assignment: CDR1 MNHEY and CDR2 SMNVEV (reference sequence). CDR3 DNA sequence: TGTGCCAGCAGTACGAGAACAGGGTACTCCGGGCCTAATTCACCCCTCCACTTT. Protein sequence: CASSTRTGYSGPNSPLHF.